The entry below gives a single TCR beta chain sequence along with its context. This specimen belongs to a study of blood T cell repertoires in COVID-19. Study background: T cells, B-cell-depleted T cells, or PBMCs supplied cDNA or gDNA.

Per the original data handling: Reference gene primer amplification gave nucleated cell count estimates. Generated by immunoSEQ multiplex PCR, the TCRdb table keeps only in-frame clones and is missing some. V, J and clone size reflect that table, while D and trimming were determined from the DNA. There are roughly 100,000 clones in the sample; 70% to 90% occur only once, and 3.5% lies in the top ten. Trimming shortened V by 2 bases and J by 2 bases, and 8 bases separated the two germline ends. CDR3 length: 15 amino acids. The germline CDR1 and CDR2 sequences are SGDLS and YYNGEE. This clonotype originated in a human donor in a cohort sampled during active COVID-19. The V gene is TRBV9, the J gene TRBJ2-6, with a weak D call TRBD2 (6 bases). Sequencing input: peripheral blood. CDR3 in amino acids: CASSVPSAGANVLTF. The CDR3 coding sequence is TGTGCCAGCAGCGTCCCTAGCGCTGGGGCCAACGTCCTGACTTTC.